A single sample is the source of the 15 T cell receptor beta chains below, sequenced in a study of blood T cells in healthy people across ages. With a J-beta primer mix and a sample-barcoded 5' primer, a second PCR ran roughly 6 to 11 cycles. TCRdb re-called the 5' RACE reads with MiXCR, one entry per CDR3 protein. Among 650,000 to 800,000 distinct CDR3 sequences listed, under 45% were seen once. Sequencing was done on a sample of blood. The receptors come from a man in his sixties in good health.

The chain couples TRBV7-2 to TRBJ2-5; D is perhaps TRBD2 (5 bases). CDR3 size: 13 residues. The V end lost 3 bases, the J end lost 4 bases, and 9 bases lay between the germline ends. The V gene's germline CDR1 is SGHTA and CDR2 FQGNSA. Written as DNA, the CDR3 is TGTGCCAGCAGCTTTGGACTCAGAGAGACCCAGTACTTC. It specifies CASSFGLRETQYF.

The chain recombines TRBV20-1 with TRBJ1-2; the match to TRBD1 covers 7 bases. The CDR3 is 13 residues long. CDR1 and CDR2 (germline): DFQATT, SNEGSKA (reference sequence). With V trimmed by 6 bases and J by 6 bases, 10 bases remained unmatched. The CDR3: CSAKDPDRDGYTF. For the CDR3, the DNA is TGCAGTGCGAAAGACCCTGACAGGGATGGCTACACCTTC.

The chain is built from TRBV5-1 and TRBJ2-1; TRBD2 agrees at 10 bases. V gave up 7 bases and J gave up 1 base; unmatched junction bases: 14. Germline V gene data show CDR1 as SGHRS and CDR2 as YFSETQ. The CDR3 contains 18 residues. CDR3 nucleotides: TGCGCCAGCTCCCTGTGGGGGCCTAGCGGGGGTTCCTACAATGAGCAGTTCTTC. Protein: CASSLWGPSGGSYNEQFF.

This clonotype has a single count. The J gene is TRBJ2-5, the V gene TRBV20-1, with D hard to call. Germline loops: CDR1 DFQATT, CDR2 SNEGSKA (reference sequence). V lost 3 bases and J 4 bases, leaving 24 bases between the germline ends. CDR3 size: 17 residues. CDR3 in amino acids: CSASKLRPVKYRETQYF. CDR3 bases: TGCAGTGCTAGCAAACTGAGGCCAGTGAAGTACCGAGAGACCCAGTACTTC.

This rearrangement joins TRBV20-1 to TRBJ2-7, with D possibly being TRBD2 (7 bases). Trimming shortened V by 3 bases and J by 4 bases, and 16 bases separated the two germline ends. Germline V gene lookup returns CDR1 DFQATT and CDR2 SNEGSKA (reference sequence). The CDR3 is made up of 14 amino acids. CDR3 residues: CSASGGGDVYEQYF. The CDR3 region has the DNA TGCAGTGCTAGTGGCGGGGGCGATGTGTACGAGCAGTACTTC.

This clonotype was found a few times. The CDR3 spells CASSLQGASKDTQYF. CDR3 nucleotide sequence: TGTGCCAGCAGCTTACAGGGGGCGAGTAAAGATACGCAGTATTTT. The rearrangement links TRBV7-9 to TRBJ2-3, with 8 bases fitting TRBD1. J was trimmed by 5 bases and V by 2 bases; bases with no gene match: 6. Germline V lookup: CDR1 SEHNR, CDR2 FQNEAQ (reference sequence). The CDR3 runs to 15 residues.

V usage is TRBV6-2 or TRBV6-3 and J usage is TRBJ2-5; D unclear. This CDR3 spans 11 amino acids. Trimming left V 8 bases short and J 5 bases short, with 9 bases between. Germline CDR1 MNHEY, CDR2 SVGEGT. DNA for the CDR3: TGTGCCAGCGGACGGGCGGAGACCCAGTACTTC. This translates into CASGRAETQYF.

The chain recombines TRBV7-3 with TRBJ2-1, with D maybe TRBD1 (6 bases). In germline, CDR1 is SGHTA, CDR2 FQGTGA. Between the trimmed V and J ends, which lost 1 base and 8 bases, there was a span of 6 bases. The CDR3 extends over 12 amino acids. The CDR3 coding sequence is TGTGCCAGCAGCTTAAACAGGGATGAGCAGTTCTTC. This gives the protein CASSLNRDEQFF.

CDR3 in DNA: TGCAGTGCTAGTTATCGTGCGGGCACAGATACGCAGTATTTT. Its translation: CSASYRAGTDTQYF. V and J are TRBV20-1 and TRBJ2-3; no definite D call. The length of the CDR3 is 14 residues. V lost 3 bases to trimming and J lost 1 base, with 11 bases between them. CDR1 DFQATT and CDR2 SNEGSKA come from the germline V gene (reference sequence).

The V call is TRBV20-1, the J call TRBJ2-7, with D perhaps matching TRBD1 or TRBD2 (6 bases each). V lost 1 base, J lost 3 bases, and 10 bases lay in between. CDR1 is DFQATT and CDR2 is SNEGSKA in the germline V gene (reference sequence). The CDR3 runs 13 residues. The CDR3 region has the DNA TGCAGTGCTAGAGCGGGGGCCATCTACGAGCAGTACTTC. It translates to CSARAGAIYEQYF.

This clonotype has only a few counts. The chain carries TRBV7-2 and TRBJ2-5; 9 positions agree with TRBD2. After removal of 1 base from V and 5 bases from J, the junction contained 5 bases not matched to a gene. Germline V lookup: CDR1 SGHTA, CDR2 FQGNSA. The CDR3 totals 15 residues. The chain's CDR3 is CASSLDRTSVETQYF. In DNA form, the CDR3 reads TGTGCCAGCAGCTTAGACAGGACTAGCGTTGAGACCCAGTACTTC.

This chain joins TRBV6-5 and TRBJ2-1, with D possibly being TRBD1 (5 bases). CDR3 length equals 16 residues. Germline CDR1 reads MNHEY; CDR2 reads SVGAGI. Trimming pared 7 bases from V and 3 bases from J, leaving 19 bases between. The CDR3 nucleotides read TGTGCCAGCAATCCACTGGTGACAGATTTCTACAATGAGCAGTTCTTC. This encodes CASNPLVTDFYNEQFF.

This sequence joins TRBV20-1 and TRBJ2-4; D call uncertain. Judging by the DNA end, TRBJ2-7 fits better; the J call may be wrong. Germline V gene data show CDR1 as DFQATT and CDR2 as SNEGSKA (reference sequence). The CDR3 contains 13 residues. Here the CDR3 DNA reads TGCAGTGCTAGAGATGAAGCCGCCTACGAGCAGTACTTC. It translates to CSARDEAAYEQYF.

The J gene is TRBJ1-2, the V gene TRBV9; tentatively, D is TRBD1 (6 bases). Trimming shortened V by 0 bases and J by 2 bases, and 14 bases separated the two germline ends. Germline CDR1 SGDLS, CDR2 YYNGEE. The CDR3 has 16 residues. The CDR3 nucleotides read TGTGCCAGCAGCGTAGGAGACACAGGGACGAACTATGGCTACACCTTC. Translation: CASSVGDTGTNYGYTF.

This clonotype was seen only a few times. The genes are TRBV15 and TRBJ1-1, with a weak D call TRBD1 (5 bases). Trimming stripped 2 bases from V and 3 bases from J, with 16 bases between. The CDR3 contains 16 residues. CDR1 is LNHNV and CDR2 is YYDKDF in the germline V gene (reference sequence). The CDR3: CATSRPTKGIDTEAFF. The CDR3, as DNA: TGTGCCACCAGCAGACCAACTAAGGGGATTGACACTGAAGCTTTCTTT.